This T cell receptor beta chain was sequenced in a study of blood T cell repertoires in COVID-19. This clone was observed a few times. Assay: immunoSEQ multiplex PCR; the TCRdb copy retains only in-frame clones and omits some. Of over 65,000 clones listed, approximately 90% are singletons. The sample taken for sequencing was peripheral blood. The clonotype was recovered from a man aged 50 to 59 with active COVID-19.

As DNA, the CDR3 is TGCGCCAGCAGCCAACACGGGACAGGGCCAAATGAGCAGTTCTTC. Protein: CASSQHGTGPNEQFF. The rearrangement joins TRBV4-1 to TRBJ2-1; 9 positions agree with TRBD1. V gave up 2 bases and J gave up 7 bases; unmatched junction bases: 6. The CDR3 sequence is 15 residues long. CDR1 is MGHRA, CDR2 YSYEKL, per germline.